Sequencing of this TCR beta chain was carried out in a study of T cell clonotyping in hematopoietic cell transplantation. Study-level background: Recipients' pretransplant samples followed cytoreduction.

The V gene lost 1 base and the J gene lost 1 base, with 7 bases spanning the gap. Germline V gene lookup returns CDR1 SGHDN and CDR2 FVKESK. The CDR3 consists of 14 residues. TCRdb keeps only in-frame clones here, not all; method: immunoSEQ multiplex PCR. The table has over 25,000 clones, 84% seen once. This clone was observed a few times. Described time point: recipient sample about 28 days before transplant, after cytoreduction. Blood collection times were about day -28 and days 30, 100, 180 posttransplant. This receptor was taken from a woman aged 60-75 years with acute myeloid leukemia. Some clones in this sample may be carry-over from other donors' samples. The chain uses TRBV14 and TRBJ1-1; D call uncertain. Source: peripheral blood mononuclear cells, taken before stem cell transplant. The CDR3, as DNA: TGTGCCAGCAGCCAAGGCTGGGGGAACACTGAAGCTTTCTTT. This codes for CASSQGWGNTEAFF.